The rows below give T cell receptor beta chains drawn from one sample of a study of cytomegalovirus exposure and HLA in healthy donors. Method: immunoSEQ multiplex PCR; TCRdb's copy keeps in-frame clones and lacks some. Of over 70,000 clones in the sample, around four fifths were seen once. The specimen was PBMCs. These receptors originate from a male donor in good health and CMV-seronegative. Each CDR3 is given with its conserved first and last residue. The D gene is left open where the match is weak. The size entry is marked missing in some rows and otherwise reads once, few, many or a size class.

clone size | J gene | V gene | D gene | CDR3 protein | CDR3 DNA
few | TRBJ2-7 | TRBV7-9 | TRBD2 | CASRGGTYISEQYF | TGTGCCAGCAGGGGGGGGACCTATATTTCCGAGCAGTACTTC
NA | TRBJ2-7 | TRBV5-4 | TRBD2 | CASSLWLAGSHEQYF | TGTGCCAGCAGCTTGTGGCTAGCGGGGTCCCACGAGCAGTACTTC
NA | TRBJ1-1 | TRBV27 | NA | CASSLPGNTEAFF | TGTGCCAGCAGTCTTCCAGGGAACACTGAAGCTTTCTTT
few | TRBJ2-7 | TRBV5-1 | NA | CASSLSAGNFEQYF | TGCGCCAGCAGCTTGTCGGCGGGAAACTTCGAGCAGTACTTC
few | TRBJ1-1 | TRBV28 | TRBD1 | CASRQGANTEAFF | TGTGCCAGCAGGCAGGGGGCGAACACTGAAGCTTTCTTT
NA | TRBJ2-3 | TRBV5-1 | NA | CASSLAARHSTDTQYF | TGCGCCAGCAGCTTGGCCGCCAGGCATAGCACAGATACGCAGTATTTT
NA | TRBJ2-2 | TRBV15 | NA | CATGQIRTGELFF | TGTGCCACCGGCCAAATTCGCACCGGGGAGCTGTTTTTT
NA | TRBJ2-7 | TRBV5-1 | TRBD1 | CASSSGTAHYEQYF | TGCGCCAGCTCTTCCGGGACAGCTCATTACGAGCAGTACTTC
NA | TRBJ2-3 | TRBV5-1 | TRBD1 | CASSGQGTDTQYF | TGCGCCAGCAGCGGACAGGGAACAGATACGCAGTATTTT
few | TRBJ2-7 | TRBV19 | TRBD2 | CASRGAPGLAGDRSYEQYF | TGTGCCAGCCGGGGGGCGCCCGGTCTAGCGGGAGATAGGTCCTACGAGCAGTACTTC
NA | TRBJ2-5 | TRBV5-1 | NA | CASSLTPKETQYF | TGCGCCAGCAGCTTGACTCCCAAAGAGACCCAGTACTTC
NA | TRBJ1-2 | TRBV5-1 | NA | CASSSTVFQGSGGYGYTF | TGCGCCAGCAGCTCGACAGTTTTCCAGGGATCGGGTGGCTATGGCTACACCTTC
NA | TRBJ1-2 | TRBV6-1 | TRBD1 | CASSRDRDQNYTF | TGTGCCAGCTCCCGGGACAGGGACCAGAACTACACCTTC
few | TRBJ1-4 | TRBV28 | TRBD1 | CASSLWGQSNEKLFF | TGTGCCAGCAGTTTGTGGGGACAGAGTAATGAAAAACTGTTTTTT
few | TRBJ2-2 | TRBV9 | NA | CASSSSGPGELFF | TGTGCCAGCTCCTCTTCAGGCCCCGGGGAGCTGTTTTTT
few | TRBJ1-1 | TRBV5-6 | NA | CASSLSGIAFF | TGTGCCAGCAGCTTGTCAGGGATTGCTTTCTTT
NA | TRBJ1-1 | TRBV10-3 | TRBD1 | CAISSTGKNTEAFF | TGTGCCATCAGTTCGACAGGGAAGAACACTGAAGCTTTCTTT
few | TRBJ2-7 | TRBV10-3 | TRBD2 | CAFSQREGNEQYF | TGTGCCTTCTCTCAGCGGGAGGGAAACGAGCAGTACTTC
few | TRBJ1-2 | TRBV28 | NA | CASSLSRYGYTF | TGTGCCAGCAGTCTTAGTCGATATGGCTACACCTTC
NA | TRBJ2-2 | TRBV19 | TRBD2 | CASSESLGGRAGTGELFF | TGTGCCAGTAGTGAAAGCTTAGGCGGGAGGGCTGGCACCGGGGAGCTGTTTTTT
once | TRBJ2-5 | TRBV2 | NA | CASSGRRQVMGETQYF | TGTGCCAGCAGTGGCCGGCGACAGGTTATGGGGGAGACCCAGTACTTC
NA | TRBJ1-1 | TRBV10-1 | TRBD1 | CASSPQGGEAFF | TGCGCCAGCAGTCCTCAGGGGGGTGAAGCTTTCTTT
NA | TRBJ2-1 | TRBV28 | NA | CASSPGKGWGRDNEQFF | TGTGCCAGCAGCCCCGGGAAGGGCTGGGGGCGGGACAATGAGCAGTTCTTC
NA | TRBJ1-1 | TRBV9 | NA | CASSVLVAGNTEAFF | TGTGCCAGCAGCGTATTGGTGGCAGGAAACACTGAAGCTTTCTTT
NA | TRBJ2-1 | TRBV10-3 | NA | CAIRPGNSEPRSSYNEQFF | TGTGCCATCAGGCCGGGTAATAGCGAGCCTCGAAGCTCCTACAATGAGCAGTTCTTC
NA | TRBJ2-7 | TRBV2 | NA | CASSEIGRDYEQYF | TGTGCCAGCAGTGAAATCGGCAGGGACTACGAGCAGTACTTC
NA | TRBJ2-1 | TRBV15 | TRBD2 | CATSRTSGGFCEQFF | TGTGCCACCAGCAGAACTAGCGGGGGTTTCTGTGAGCAGTTCTTC